The source of this T cell receptor beta chain is a study of T cell responses to AZD1222 COVID-19 vaccine. As concerns this clone: Antigen specificity is unknown.

Overall study results and limits: Samples come after the peak T cell response, not at day 14. Spike-specific TCR breadth and depth went up after people got two AZD1222 doses.

Clones were sequenced by immunoSEQ multiplex PCR, and TCRdb holds only the in-frame ones, with some missing. The sample has 130,000 or so clones; roughly 90% are singletons. This receptor was identified in an adult in good health. The input for sequencing was peripheral blood, taken on day 0 of AZD1222 vaccination.

CDR3 residues: CASSPWGSGQPQHF. The DNA of the CDR3 is TGTGCCAGCAGCCCTTGGGGGTCCGGGCAGCCCCAGCATTTT. The chain combines TRBV7-6 with TRBJ1-5, with D perhaps matching TRBD1 (5 bases). The V end was cut by 5 bases, the J end by 7 bases, with 15 bases between. The CDR3 spans 14 residues. Per germline, CDR1 SGHVS and CDR2 FNYEAQ.